A single sample is the source of the 4 T cell receptor beta chains below, sequenced in a study of CD8+CD57+ T cells in acquired aplastic anemia. The sequenced patients had an expansion of CD8+CD57+ cells seen by flow cytometry. The TCR beta profiling, which covered VDJ combination and CDR3 sequence, was carried out using genomic DNA as the template. A single record per CDR3 protein comes from TCRdb applying MiXCR to the reads. The repertoire holds over 150,000 distinct CDR3 sequences, with 71% as singletons. The source material was sorted CD4+, CD8+, or CD8+CD57+ T cells (not recorded which) from PBMCs. These receptor sequences come from a human donor with aplastic anemia.

The rearrangement uses TRBV20-1 and TRBJ2-7; TRBD1 aligns across 7 bases. The trim removed 3 bases at V and 0 bases at J, leaving 5 bases unmatched. Germline CDR1 and CDR2: DFQATT and SNEGSKA (reference sequence). This CDR3 contains 14 residues. For the CDR3, the DNA is TGCAGTGCTAGTATCCGGGACAGCTCCTACGAGCAGTACTTC. Translation gives CSASIRDSSYEQYF.

With respect to this clonotype: The conserved final phenylalanine or tryptophan is absent from the CDR3, which likely points to a read error. It is unclear where the CDR3 begins or ends on the DNA, so no DNA is shown, and the CDR3 is as TCRdb lists it. The chain is built from TRBV7-6 and TRBJ2-3; no DNA check was done on the table's D call, TRBD2. The CDR3 sequence runs 14 residues, both termini included. In germline, CDR1 is SGHVS, CDR2 FNYEAQ. The CDR3: CASSLWDCHRYAVV.

This clonotype was detected only once. J is TRBJ2-7 and V is TRBV7-6; D uncertain. The CDR3 totals 15 residues. Trimming pared 4 bases from V and 6 bases from J, leaving 19 bases between. Germline CDR1 is SGHVS and CDR2 is FNYEAQ. The CDR3 sequence is CASSYIHRIFCEQYF. The CDR3 nucleotides are TGTGCCAGCAGCTACATTCATCGTATCTTCTGCGAGCAGTACTTC. Looking up the rest from reference TRBV7-6 and TRBJ2-7 gives the full variable domain: GAGVSQSPRYKVTKRGQDVALRCDPISGHVSLYWYRQALGQGPEFLTYFNYEAQQDKSGLPNDRFSAERPEGSISTLTIQRTEQRDSAMYRCASSYIHRIFCEQYFGPGTRLTVT.

The rearrangement joins TRBV19 to TRBJ2-3; maybe TRBD1 (5 bases). The length of the CDR3 is 15 residues. V lost 4 bases and J lost 5, with 16 bases in between. CDR1 and CDR2 from the germline V gene are LNHDA and SQIVND (reference sequence). CDR3 in DNA: TGTGCCAGTAGTACCGACCCGGGTAGGGGAGATACGCAGTATTTT. It translates to CASSTDPGRGDTQYF.